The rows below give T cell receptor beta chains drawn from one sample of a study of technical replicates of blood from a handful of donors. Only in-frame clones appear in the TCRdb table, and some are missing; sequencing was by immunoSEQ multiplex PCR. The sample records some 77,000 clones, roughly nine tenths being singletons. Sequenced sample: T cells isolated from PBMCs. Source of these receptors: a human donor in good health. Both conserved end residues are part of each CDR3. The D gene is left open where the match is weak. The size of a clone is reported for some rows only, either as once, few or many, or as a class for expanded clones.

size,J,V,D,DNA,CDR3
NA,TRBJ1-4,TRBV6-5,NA,TGTGCCAGCTGGGGCTTTGATAAGAATGAAAAACTGTTTTTT,CASWGFDKNEKLFF
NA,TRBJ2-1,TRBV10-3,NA,TGTGCCATCAGTAGCGCCTCCTACAATGAGCAGTTCTTC,CAISSASYNEQFF
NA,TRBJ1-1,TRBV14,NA,TGTGCCAGCAGCCCCAGACAGCGGAACACTGAAGCTTTCTTT,CASSPRQRNTEAFF
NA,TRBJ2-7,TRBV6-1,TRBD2,TGTGCCAGCAGTGAATACTTGGGCGGGAGCTACGAGCAGTACTTC,CASSEYLGGSYEQYF
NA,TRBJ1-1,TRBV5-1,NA,TGCGCCAGCAGCTTGGCCGGGTGGTTTGAAGCTTTCTTT,CASSLAGWFEAFF
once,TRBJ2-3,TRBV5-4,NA,TGTGCCAGCAGCTTGGGTGACGGGATCACAGATACGCAGTATTTT,CASSLGDGITDTQYF
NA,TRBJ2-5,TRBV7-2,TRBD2,TGTGCCAGCAGTTTGGGACTAGCGGTAGAGGAGACCCAGTACTTC,CASSLGLAVEETQYF
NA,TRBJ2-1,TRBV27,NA,TGTGCCAGCAGTTCCCGCCGGCGGGAGCAGTTCTTC,CASSSRRREQFF
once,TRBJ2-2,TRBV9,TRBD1,TGTGCCAGCAGCGCGGACAGGGATGTAAACACCGGGGAGCTGTTTTTT,CASSADRDVNTGELFF
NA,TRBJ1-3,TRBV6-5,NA,TGTGCCAGCAGTTATGACAGGAAATCTGGAAACACCATATATTTT,CASSYDRKSGNTIYF
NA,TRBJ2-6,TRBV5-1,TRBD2,TGCGCCAGCAGCTTGGAAGCCGGTGGACTAGGAACTGGGGCCAACGTCCTGACTTTC,CASSLEAGGLGTGANVLTF
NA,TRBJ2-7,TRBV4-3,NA,TGCGCCAGCAGCCAAGAAGAAGGTCCAGGGGTCCACGAGCAGTACTTC,CASSQEEGPGVHEQYF
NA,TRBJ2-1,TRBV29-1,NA,TGCAGCGTTGGCGGAACCTACAATGAGCAGTTCTTC,CSVGGTYNEQFF
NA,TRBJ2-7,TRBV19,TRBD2,TGTGCCAGTAGTATTCAGCGGGATTCCTACGAGCAGTACTTC,CASSIQRDSYEQYF
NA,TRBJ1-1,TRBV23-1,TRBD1,TGCGCCAGCAGACCAATAGGGGTTGACAGGGATGACACTGAAGCTTTCTTT,CASRPIGVDRDDTEAFF
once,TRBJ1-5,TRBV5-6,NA,TGTGCCAGCAGCTTATTCATCATTAGCAATCAGCCCCAGCATTTT,CASSLFIISNQPQHF
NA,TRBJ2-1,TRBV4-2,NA,TGTGCCAGCAGCCAAGGTGCTAGTGTCTCCTACAATGAGCAGTTCTTC,CASSQGASVSYNEQFF
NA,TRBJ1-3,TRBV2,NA,TGTGCCAGCACTGGGCCCTCTGGAAACACCATATATTTT,CASTGPSGNTIYF
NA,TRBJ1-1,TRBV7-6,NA,TGTGCCAGCAGCTCCACAGGGAACACTGAAGCTTTCTTT,CASSSTGNTEAFF
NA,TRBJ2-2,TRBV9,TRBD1,TGTGCCAGCAGCGTAGTTGGACAGGTCCCGCCGAACACCGGGGAGCTGTTTTTT,CASSVVGQVPPNTGELFF